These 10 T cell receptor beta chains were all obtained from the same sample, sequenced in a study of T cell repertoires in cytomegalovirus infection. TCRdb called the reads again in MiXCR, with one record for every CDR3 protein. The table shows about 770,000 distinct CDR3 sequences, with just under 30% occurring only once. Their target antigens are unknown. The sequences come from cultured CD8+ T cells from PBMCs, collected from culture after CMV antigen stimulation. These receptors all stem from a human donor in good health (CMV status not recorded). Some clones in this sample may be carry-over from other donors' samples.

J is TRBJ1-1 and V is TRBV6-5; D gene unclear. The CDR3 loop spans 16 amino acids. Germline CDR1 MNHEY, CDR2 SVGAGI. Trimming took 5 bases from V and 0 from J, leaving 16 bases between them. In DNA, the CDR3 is TGTGCCAGCAGTCCTCCGTGGGCAGGATTGAACACTGAAGCTTTCTTT. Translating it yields CASSPPWAGLNTEAFF.

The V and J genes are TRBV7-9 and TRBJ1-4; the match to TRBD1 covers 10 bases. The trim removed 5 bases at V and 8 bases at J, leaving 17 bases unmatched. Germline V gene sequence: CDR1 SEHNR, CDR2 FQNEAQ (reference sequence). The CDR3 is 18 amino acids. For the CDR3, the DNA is TGTGCCAGCAGCCCTCCGGGACAGGGGCCTCCCTTGGACGAAAAACTGTTTTTT. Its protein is CASSPPGQGPPLDEKLFF.

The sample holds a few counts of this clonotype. The CDR3 coding sequence is TGTGCTAGTGGTTTGCCCGTACAGGACATGAACACTGAAGCTTTCTTT. Translated: CASGLPVQDMNTEAFF. The rearrangement uses TRBV12-5 and TRBJ1-1; TRBD1 might be the D (5 bases). V was shortened by 2 bases and J by 0 bases, with 13 bases between the two germline ends. The CDR3 length is 16 residues. Germline loops: CDR1 LGHNT, CDR2 FRNRAP.

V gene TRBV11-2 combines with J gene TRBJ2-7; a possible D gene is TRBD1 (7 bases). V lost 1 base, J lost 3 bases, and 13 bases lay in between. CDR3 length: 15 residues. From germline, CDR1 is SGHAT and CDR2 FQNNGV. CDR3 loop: CASSLAWQGGYEQYF. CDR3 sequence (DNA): TGTGCCAGCAGCTTAGCGTGGCAGGGGGGCTACGAGCAGTACTTC.

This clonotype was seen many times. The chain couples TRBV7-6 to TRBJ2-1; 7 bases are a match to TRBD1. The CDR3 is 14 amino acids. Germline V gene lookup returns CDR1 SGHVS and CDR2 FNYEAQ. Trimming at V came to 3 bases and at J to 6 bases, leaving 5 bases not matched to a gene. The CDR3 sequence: CASSLGTAANEQFF. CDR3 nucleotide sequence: TGTGCCAGCAGCTTGGGGACAGCCGCCAATGAGCAGTTCTTC.

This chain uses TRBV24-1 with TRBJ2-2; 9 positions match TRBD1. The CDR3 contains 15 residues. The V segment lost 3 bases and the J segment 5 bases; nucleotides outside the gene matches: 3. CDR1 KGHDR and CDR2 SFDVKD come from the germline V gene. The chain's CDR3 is CATSDADRGTGELFF. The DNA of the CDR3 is TGTGCCACCAGTGATGCGGACAGGGGAACCGGGGAGCTGTTTTTT.

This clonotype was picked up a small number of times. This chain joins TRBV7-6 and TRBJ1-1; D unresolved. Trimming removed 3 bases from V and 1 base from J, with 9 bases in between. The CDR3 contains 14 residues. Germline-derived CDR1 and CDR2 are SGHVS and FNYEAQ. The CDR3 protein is CASSFPDGNTEAFF. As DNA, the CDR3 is TGTGCCAGCAGCTTCCCCGATGGGAACACTGAAGCTTTCTTT.

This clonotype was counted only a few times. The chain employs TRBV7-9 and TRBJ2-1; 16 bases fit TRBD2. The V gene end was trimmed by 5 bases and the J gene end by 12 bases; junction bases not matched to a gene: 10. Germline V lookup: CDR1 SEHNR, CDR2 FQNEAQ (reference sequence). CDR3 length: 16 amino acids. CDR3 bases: TGTGCCAGCAGCCCCCCGGGACTAGCGGGGGGGAAGGGGCAGTTCTTC. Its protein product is CASSPPGLAGGKGQFF. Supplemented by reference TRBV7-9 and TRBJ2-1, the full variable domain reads DTGVSQNPRHKITKRGQNVTFRCDPISEHNRLYWYRQTLGQGPEFLTYFQNEAQLEKSRLLSDRFSAERPKGSFSTLEIQRTEQGDSAMYLCASSPPGLAGGKGQFFGPGTRLTVL.

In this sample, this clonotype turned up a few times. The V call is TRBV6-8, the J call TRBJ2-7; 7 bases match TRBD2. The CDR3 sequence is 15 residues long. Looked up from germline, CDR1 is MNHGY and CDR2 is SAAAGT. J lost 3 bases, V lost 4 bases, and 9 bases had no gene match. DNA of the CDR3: TGTGCCAGCAGTTGGGCGACAAGGGAGGGCTACGAGCAGTACGTC. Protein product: CASSWATREGYEQYV.

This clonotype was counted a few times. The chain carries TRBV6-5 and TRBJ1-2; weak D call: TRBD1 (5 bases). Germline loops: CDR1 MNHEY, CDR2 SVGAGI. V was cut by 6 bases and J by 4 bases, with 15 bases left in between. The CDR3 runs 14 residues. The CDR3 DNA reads TGTGCCAGCAGCTCCGAGGACACCGGCTATGGCTACACCTTC. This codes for CASSSEDTGYGYTF.